These 23 T cell receptor beta chains were sequenced from one sample in a study of cytomegalovirus exposure and HLA in healthy donors. A multiplex PCR was run with 60 Vbeta primers and 13 Jbeta primers. TCRdb keeps only in-frame clones here, not all; method: immunoSEQ multiplex PCR. Among about 110,000 clones listed, roughly 78% were seen once. The sequenced sample consisted of PBMCs. These receptors were taken from a woman aged 40-49 years in good health and CMV-seronegative.

A note on this clone: This specimen includes other DNA sequences encoding the same CDR3. The rearrangement joins TRBV18 to TRBJ1-1; D may be TRBD1 (5 bases). This CDR3 has 14 residues. The ends were cut back, 3 bases at V and 1 base at J, with 9 bases in the middle. The germline V gene has CDR1 KGHSH and CDR2 LQKENI. Here the CDR3 DNA reads TGTGCCAGCTCACCTGACAGTACGAACACTGAAGCTTTCTTT. Its protein product is CASSPDSTNTEAFF.

The chain has TRBV28 and TRBJ2-7, with TRBD2 matching over 7 bases. Germline CDR1 is MDHEN and CDR2 is SYDVKM. V lost 7 bases, J lost 6 bases, and 12 bases stayed unmatched. There are 14 residues in the CDR3. The CDR3 reads CASTLEAGAREQYF. CDR3 nucleotide sequence: TGTGCCAGCACCTTAGAGGCGGGAGCTCGCGAGCAGTACTTC.

The chain combines TRBV19 with TRBJ1-6; 9 bases match TRBD1. V gave up 8 bases and J gave up 10 bases; unmatched junction bases: 15. Germline-derived CDR1 and CDR2 are LNHDA and SQIVND (reference sequence). This CDR3 comprises 16 residues. The CDR3 coding sequence is TGTGCCAGTGCGACCGGGACAGGGTTGTCAGGGTCACCCCTCCACTTT. Translation gives CASATGTGLSGSPLHF.

The rearrangement links TRBV5-1 to TRBJ1-2; 10 nucleotides align to TRBD1. The CDR3 loop spans 14 amino acids. Per germline, CDR1 SGHRS and CDR2 YFSETQ. V shed 4 bases, J shed 8 bases, and the junction held 8 bases outside the gene matches. CDR3 sequence: CASSQTGDRGGYTF. The CDR3 DNA is TGCGCCAGCAGCCAAACCGGGGACAGGGGCGGCTACACCTTC.

This clone was observed once. The chain is built from TRBV15 and TRBJ2-1; 11 bases agree with TRBD1. With 1 base clipped from V and 0 bases from J, the junction kept 5 bases outside the gene matches. The CDR3 is 18 amino acids. Germline values: CDR1 LNHNV, CDR2 YYDKDF (reference sequence). CDR3 DNA: TGTGCCACCAGCAGAGTCGGGACAGGGGGAAGCTCCTACAATGAGCAGTTCTTC. Translated: CATSRVGTGGSSYNEQFF.

The V gene is TRBV28, the J gene TRBJ2-2, with TRBD2 identical over 8 bases. The V segment lost 5 bases and the J segment 0 bases; nucleotides outside the gene matches: 2. Germline assignment: CDR1 MDHEN and CDR2 SYDVKM. The CDR3 spans 15 residues. The CDR3 sequence is CASSRGGANTGELFF. The CDR3 coding sequence is TGTGCCAGCAGTCGGGGGGGGGCGAACACCGGGGAGCTGTTTTTT.

J is TRBJ1-2 and V is TRBV7-2; TRBD1 aligns across 11 bases. The junction had 2 bases not matched to a gene; V was cut back by 0 bases and J by 2 bases. The germline V gene encodes CDR1 SGHTA and CDR2 FQGNSA. This CDR3 region has 16 residues. The CDR3 loop reads CASSLAGTGGNYGYTF. In DNA form, the CDR3 reads TGTGCCAGCAGCTTAGCGGGGACAGGGGGGAACTATGGCTACACCTTC. Using reference TRBV7-2 and TRBJ1-2 for the parts outside the CDR3, the full variable domain is GAGVSQSPSNKVTEKGKDVELRCDPISGHTALYWYRQSLGQGLEFLIYFQGNSAPDKSGLPSDRFSAERTGGSVSTLTIQRTQQEDSAVYLCASSLAGTGGNYGYTFGSGTRLTVV.

This chain uses TRBV21-1 with TRBJ1-5; TRBD1 was called by the table and not checked on the DNA. TRBV21-1 is tagged as a pseudogene. The CDR3 spans 14 residues. CDR3 nucleotides: TGTGCCAGCAGCAAGGGACAGGGCAATCAGCCCCAGCATTTT. Encoded protein: CASSKGQGNQPQHF.

This chain uses TRBV7-9 with TRBJ1-2; unclear D gene. Trimming cost V 2 bases and J 6 bases, with 13 bases left between them. The CDR3 spans 14 residues. Germline V gives CDR1 SEHNR, CDR2 FQNEAQ (reference sequence). This CDR3 reads CASSLNGPADGYTF. CDR3 bases: TGTGCCAGCAGCTTAAATGGCCCAGCGGATGGCTACACCTTC.

This chain joins TRBV5-8 and TRBJ2-7; 15 bases are a match to TRBD2. CDR1 is SGHTS, CDR2 YDEGEE, per germline. CDR3 size: 15 residues. J lost 5 bases, V lost 4 bases, and 4 bases had no gene match. The CDR3: CASSQGLAGGDEQYF. DNA for the CDR3: TGTGCCAGCAGCCAAGGACTAGCGGGGGGGGACGAGCAGTACTTC. The full variable domain, with the rest looked up from reference TRBV5-8 and TRBJ2-7, is EAGVTQSPTHLIKTRGQQATLRCSPISGHTSVYWYQQALGLGLQFLLWYDEGEERNRGNFPPRFSGRQFPNYSSELNVNALELEDSALYLCASSQGLAGGDEQYFGPGTRLTVT.

This chain links TRBV5-4 with TRBJ2-5; 14 nucleotides align to TRBD2. The better agreement between TRBJ2-7 and the DNA end casts doubt on the J call. CDR1 is SGHNT, CDR2 YYREEE, per germline (reference sequence). The CDR3 loop spans 15 amino acids. CDR3: CASSKGLAGGVEQYF. CDR3 DNA: TGTGCCAGCAGCAAAGGACTAGCGGGAGGTGTCGAGCAGTACTTC.

Only a few counts were recorded for this clone. The chain is built from TRBV30 and TRBJ2-2; the match to TRBD1 covers 8 bases. This CDR3 spans 14 amino acids. The V and J ends lost 3 bases and 4 bases, in that order; junction bases with no gene match: 4. Per the germline V gene, CDR1 is GTSNPN and CDR2 is SVGIG (reference sequence). This CDR3 is CAWRRDRSTGELFF. The CDR3 region has the DNA TGTGCCTGGAGGAGGGACAGGAGCACCGGGGAGCTGTTTTTT.

This chain uses TRBV19 with TRBJ2-1, with D maybe TRBD2 (6 bases). Germline-derived CDR1 and CDR2 are LNHDA and SQIVND (reference sequence). V lost 5 bases and J 7 bases, leaving 12 bases between the germline ends. The CDR3 length is 13 residues. The CDR3 region is CASSRDSRNEQFF. The CDR3 DNA reads TGTGCCAGTAGTCGGGACTCACGGAATGAGCAGTTCTTC.

This chain links TRBV2 with TRBJ1-5, with TRBD1 matching over 8 bases. The V segment lost 4 bases and the J segment 4 bases; nucleotides outside the gene matches: 9. The CDR3 length is 16 residues. The V gene's germline CDR1 is SNHLY and CDR2 FYNNEI. The CDR3 is CASSGQGALGNQPQHF. The CDR3 DNA reads as TGTGCCAGCAGTGGTCAGGGGGCCCTGGGAAATCAGCCCCAGCATTTT.

This clone was observed a handful of times. The V and J genes are TRBV2 and TRBJ2-2; 7 nucleotides align to TRBD1. The germline V gene encodes CDR1 SNHLY and CDR2 FYNNEI. V was pared by 7 bases and J by 0 bases, with 5 bases of the junction left unmatched. The CDR3 covers 15 residues. The CDR3 DNA is TGTGCCAGCAAAAGCCAGGGGGCGAACACCGGGGAGCTGTTTTTT. Protein product: CASKSQGANTGELFF.

This clone was counted between two and nine times. The chain couples TRBV29-1 to TRBJ2-7; 7 bases fit TRBD1. Germline loops: CDR1 SQVTM, CDR2 ANQGSEA. V dropped 6 bases and J dropped 4; count of bases not matched to a gene: 6. The CDR3 runs to 12 residues. CDR3 nucleotides: TGCAGCGTGGGAGACAGGGAATACGAGCAGTACTTC. It translates to CSVGDREYEQYF.

The chain couples TRBV15 to TRBJ2-4; no clear D gene. The CDR3 spans 14 residues. Between the trimmed V and J ends, which lost 0 bases and 9 bases, there was a span of 12 bases. Germline V gene sequence: CDR1 LNHNV, CDR2 YYDKDF (reference sequence). The CDR3 DNA follows: TGTGCCACCAGCAGAGACGCGGTGATGAGCATTCAGTACTTC. This gives the protein CATSRDAVMSIQYF.

The chain employs TRBV18 and TRBJ2-1; TRBD1 matches at 7 bases. Germline V gives CDR1 KGHSH, CDR2 LQKENI. The CDR3 extends over 16 amino acids. V was pared by 5 bases and J by 4 bases, with 11 bases of the junction left unmatched. CDR3 amino acids: CASSSLSGTAYNEQFF. As DNA, the CDR3 is TGTGCCAGCTCATCTCTCTCCGGGACAGCTTACAATGAGCAGTTCTTC.

This chain connects TRBV28 to TRBJ2-1; 8 positions agree with TRBD2. This CDR3 spans 15 amino acids. The junction had 14 bases not matched to a gene; V was cut back by 7 bases and J by 9 bases. Germline V lookup: CDR1 MDHEN, CDR2 SYDVKM. The CDR3 protein is CASTLSGSPGGEQFF. DNA of the CDR3: TGTGCCAGCACCTTGAGCGGGAGCCCTGGGGGTGAGCAGTTCTTC.

J is TRBJ2-1 and V is TRBV29-1; 9 bases align to TRBD1. Germline CDR1 and CDR2: SQVTM and ANQGSEA. The J segment lost 4 bases and the V segment lost 6 bases, leaving 10 bases of the junction unmatched. The CDR3 extends over 15 amino acids. The CDR3: CSVVAGTGRYNEQFF. In nucleotides, the CDR3 is TGCAGCGTCGTTGCCGGGACAGGGCGGTACAATGAGCAGTTCTTC.

The chain employs TRBV28 and TRBJ2-3; weak D call: TRBD2 (5 bases). Germline-derived CDR1 and CDR2 are MDHEN and SYDVKM. V shed 2 bases and J shed 5 bases, with 11 bases lying between them. CDR3 size: 14 residues. Here the CDR3 DNA reads TGTGCCAGCAGTTTACTAGCCGGCGGAGATACGCAGTATTTT. The encoded protein is CASSLLAGGDTQYF. The full variable domain, rest sourced from reference TRBV28 and TRBJ2-3, is DVKVTQSSRYLVKRTGEKVFLECVQDMDHENMFWYRQDPGLGLRLIYFSYDVKMKEKGDIPEGYSVSREKKERFSLILESASTNQTSMYLCASSLLAGGDTQYFGPGTRLTVL.

The V call is TRBV6-6, the J call TRBJ2-4; possibly TRBD1 for D (5 bases). CDR3 size: 14 residues. Germline V gene lookup returns CDR1 MNHNY and CDR2 SVGAGI (reference sequence). Trimming stripped 4 bases from V and 7 bases from J, with 14 bases between. The CDR3 DNA is TGTGCCAGCAGTTCATCAGGGTCCCCCAACATTCAGTACTTC. Its translation is CASSSSGSPNIQYF.

The chain has TRBV11-2 and TRBJ2-1; 14 bases fit TRBD2. J gave up 3 bases and V 4 bases, and 5 bases lay outside the gene matches. The CDR3 loop spans 17 amino acids. The germline CDR1 and CDR2 sequences are SGHAT and FQNNGV. CDR3 loop: CASSSRLAGGYYNEQFF. In DNA, the CDR3 is TGTGCCAGCAGCTCCCGACTAGCGGGGGGGTACTACAATGAGCAGTTCTTC.